The 19 T cell receptor beta chains reported below all come from one sample, sequenced in a study of identical twins. One entry per CDR3 protein results from TCRdb running MiXCR on the 5' RACE reads. This sample has 350,000 to 450,000 distinct CDR3 sequences; approximately 17% occur once, and the top ten carry 10% to 15%. The source material was naive T cells sorted from blood. Every receptor here comes from a man aged 45 to 65 in good health.

The chain carries TRBV6-2 or TRBV6-3 and TRBJ1-5, with D possibly TRBD1 on 6 matching bases. Deletions cut 6 bases from V and 2 bases from J, with 14 bases between. This CDR3 is built from 15 residues. Per germline, CDR1 MNHEY and CDR2 SVGEGT. The CDR3 sequence: CASSVQGVGNQPQHF. The CDR3 DNA is TGTGCCAGCAGCGTACAGGGTGTCGGCAATCAGCCCCAGCATTTT.

The chain carries TRBV6-5 and TRBJ2-6; D is possibly TRBD1 (5 bases). The V end lost 4 bases, the J end lost 1 base, and 8 bases lay between the germline ends. CDR3 length: 15 residues. Germline CDR1 is MNHEY and CDR2 is SVGAGI. The CDR3 DNA sequence: TGTGCCAGCAGTTCAGCAGGGTCTGGGGCCAACGTCCTGACTTTC. This sequence encodes CASSSAGSGANVLTF.

This clonotype occurred many times. The V gene is TRBV6-2 or TRBV6-3, the J gene TRBJ2-7; weak D call: TRBD2 (6 bases). The CDR3 is 13 amino acids. Trimming shortened V by 4 bases and J by 3 bases, and 10 bases separated the two germline ends. Per germline, CDR1 MNHEY and CDR2 SVGEGT. This CDR3 is CASSFPGLYEQYF. The CDR3 DNA sequence: TGTGCCAGCAGTTTCCCGGGACTCTACGAGCAGTACTTC.

Many counts were recorded for this clonotype. The rearrangement joins TRBV20-1 to TRBJ1-4; 7 nucleotides line up with TRBD1. Germline V gene sequence: CDR1 DFQATT, CDR2 SNEGSKA (reference sequence). After removal of 1 base from V and 6 bases from J, the junction contained 2 bases not matched to a gene. The CDR3 is 13 amino acids. The CDR3 DNA follows: TGCAGTGCTAGAGGACAGGGATATGAAAAACTGTTTTTT. This sequence encodes CSARGQGYEKLFF.

The chain combines TRBV6-5 with TRBJ2-7, with 8 bases aligning to TRBD2. Trimming cost V 1 base and J 5 bases; bases outside gene matches: 7. CDR1 and CDR2 from the germline V gene are MNHEY and SVGAGI. The CDR3 consists of 15 residues. The CDR3 region has the DNA TGTGCCAGCAGTTACTTCCCCGGGAGGGCAAACGAGCAGTACTTC. Protein product: CASSYFPGRANEQYF.

This clonotype was counted a few times. The chain joins TRBV5-5 to TRBJ2-2; perhaps D is TRBD1 or TRBD2 (5 bases each). Trimming took off 2 bases at V and 6 bases at J, with 17 bases between the two ends. This CDR3 region has 16 residues. Germline V gene lookup returns CDR1 SGHKS and CDR2 YYEKEE (reference sequence). The CDR3 DNA reads as TGTGCCAGCAGCTTAGCGGCAGGGTGGGTCTCCGGGGAGCTGTTTTTT. This gives the protein CASSLAAGWVSGELFF.

This clonotype has just a few counts. The chain joins TRBV27 to TRBJ2-5; unclear D gene. Germline V lookup: CDR1 MNHEY, CDR2 SMNVEV (reference sequence). V was clipped by 2 bases and J by 0 bases, with 13 bases between them. This CDR3 is built from 16 residues. CDR3 in DNA: TGTGCCAGCAGTTTAGCCGGGCGCCTATACCAAGAGACCCAGTACTTC. Translating it yields CASSLAGRLYQETQYF.

This clonotype was seen more than once but under ten times. V is TRBV19 and J is TRBJ1-1; 8 bases match TRBD1. V was clipped by 5 bases and J by 9 bases; unmatched bases: 14. The germline V gene encodes CDR1 LNHDA and CDR2 SQIVND (reference sequence). The length of the CDR3 is 15 residues. The CDR3 sequence is CASSPQDRAEPKAFF. CDR3 nucleotide sequence: TGTGCCAGTAGTCCTCAGGACAGGGCGGAACCCAAAGCTTTCTTT.

In this sample, this clonotype turned up many times. The chain has TRBV5-1 and TRBJ2-2, with TRBD2 identical over 9 bases. Trimming removed 3 bases from V and 3 bases from J; junction bases left unmatched: 9. From germline, CDR1 is SGHRS and CDR2 YFSETQ. The CDR3 length is 17 residues. Written as DNA, the CDR3 is TGCGCCAGCAGCTACCGCGGCGGGAGGGCCGACACCGGGGAGCTGTTTTTT. Its protein is CASSYRGGRADTGELFF.

This clonotype was recorded at least ten times. The rearrangement uses TRBV4-3 and TRBJ2-1, with 7 nucleotides matching TRBD1. This CDR3 comprises 15 residues. The J segment lost 10 bases and the V segment lost 4 bases, leaving 13 bases of the junction unmatched. Germline V lookup: CDR1 LGHNA, CDR2 YSLEER. For the CDR3, the DNA is TGCGCCAGCAGCCGGACGCACACAGGGGCAGGAGAGCAGTTCTTC. Amino acids: CASSRTHTGAGEQFF.

This clonotype was detected once. The chain recombines TRBV3-1 with TRBJ2-1, with 9 bases matching TRBD1. Germline-derived CDR1 and CDR2 are LGHDT and YNNKEL (reference sequence). The trim removed 5 bases at V and 9 bases at J, leaving 11 bases unmatched. The CDR3 totals 15 residues. CDR3 residues: CASSSGTGLGSEQFF. DNA for the CDR3: TGTGCCAGCAGCTCCGGGACAGGGCTAGGGAGTGAGCAGTTCTTC.

This clonotype was picked up many times. This chain uses TRBV5-1 with TRBJ2-7, with TRBD1 matching over 9 bases. CDR3 length: 14 amino acids. Germline lookup yields CDR1 SGHRS and CDR2 YFSETQ. V lost 1 base to trimming and J lost 3 bases; unmatched junction nucleotides: 2. The CDR3 bases are TGCGCCAGCAGCTTGACGGGACAGGGCTACGAGCAGTACTTC. Translated, it gives CASSLTGQGYEQYF.

This clonotype has at least ten counts. The chain links TRBV10-3 to TRBJ2-3; 11 nucleotides align to TRBD2. Germline trimming cut 0 bases from V and 4 bases from J; bases unmatched to any gene: 3. The CDR3 consists of 16 residues. Germline V gene sequence: CDR1 ENHRY, CDR2 SYGVKD. CDR3 nucleotide sequence: TGTGCCATCAGTGAGTCGGAGACTAGCGGGGCAGATACGCAGTATTTT. This gives the protein CAISESETSGADTQYF.

This clonotype came up many times. V gene TRBV7-8 combines with J gene TRBJ2-1; D possibly corresponds to TRBD1 (8 bases). This CDR3 has 15 amino acids. CDR1 and CDR2 (germline): SGHVS, FQNEAQ. The V end lost 8 bases, the J end lost 4 bases, and 18 bases lay between the germline ends. The CDR3 coding sequence is TGTGCCAGCGATACAACAGGGGGGGGGTACAATGAGCAGTTCTTC. Its protein product is CASDTTGGGYNEQFF.

V gene TRBV7-9 combines with J gene TRBJ2-1, with TRBD2 matching over 8 bases. V dropped 1 base and J dropped 7; count of bases not matched to a gene: 6. CDR1 and CDR2 (germline): SEHNR, FQNEAQ (reference sequence). This CDR3 contains 15 residues. The CDR3 coding sequence is TGTGCCAGCAGCTTAGTGGTGACTAGCGAAAATGAGCAGTTCTTC. Translated: CASSLVVTSENEQFF.

In this sample, this clonotype turned up many times. This chain connects TRBV20-1 to TRBJ2-2, with 9 bases lining up with TRBD2. CDR3 length: 13 amino acids. V lost 5 bases to trimming and J lost 8 bases; unmatched junction nucleotides: 6. CDR1 and CDR2 (germline): DFQATT, SNEGSKA (reference sequence). CDR3 protein: CSAPKSGRGELFF. CDR3 DNA sequence: TGCAGTGCTCCGAAAAGCGGGAGGGGGGAGCTGTTTTTT.

The rearrangement uses TRBV9 and TRBJ2-7; 7 nucleotides line up with TRBD1. The CDR3 loop spans 13 amino acids. Unmatched junction bases numbered 5, after V lost 3 bases and J lost 5 bases. Germline V gene sequence: CDR1 SGDLS, CDR2 YYNGEE. The CDR3, as DNA: TGTGCCAGCAGCGCCGGGGACAGCGACGAGCAGTACTTC. This encodes CASSAGDSDEQYF.

The rearrangement joins TRBV20-1 to TRBJ2-2; tentative D call: TRBD2 (5 bases). CDR1 and CDR2 from the germline V gene are DFQATT and SNEGSKA (reference sequence). The V gene lost 5 bases and the J gene lost 0 bases, with 10 bases spanning the gap. This CDR3 contains 14 residues. The CDR3 DNA reads TGCAGTGCTCGATCCGGGACGAACACCGGGGAGCTGTTTTTT. As protein: CSARSGTNTGELFF.

The chain links TRBV12-3 or TRBV12-4 to TRBJ1-2; tentative D call: TRBD1 (6 bases). CDR3 length: 16 amino acids. Trimming took off 0 bases at V and 6 bases at J, with 17 bases between the two ends. CDR3 bases: TGTGCCAGCAGTTTAGCGCACAACAGGGTACGCGATGGCTACACCTTC. It yields the protein CASSLAHNRVRDGYTF.